This T cell receptor beta chain comes out of a study of T cell changes during pregnancy in multiple sclerosis. Sequencing was performed with immunoSEQ multiplex PCR; in TCRdb, only in-frame clones are kept and a portion is missing. The table has 85,000 to 90,000 clones, around 94% seen once. A single count supports this clone. This sequence was found in a female donor in good health, enrolled as a control in a pregnancy study. The input for sequencing was peripheral blood, taken after pregnancy.

CDR3 sequence: CATSREKRLAGVPGGEQFF. As DNA, the CDR3 is TGTGCCACCAGCAGAGAAAAGAGGCTAGCGGGAGTACCCGGCGGTGAGCAGTTCTTC. The V call is TRBV15, the J call TRBJ2-1, with 10 bases fitting TRBD2. The germline gives CDR1 LNHNV, CDR2 YYDKDF (reference sequence). Losses at the gene ends were 0 bases for V and 9 bases for J; bases not matched to a gene: 17. The CDR3 runs 19 residues.